The 20 T cell receptor beta chains below were found in one sample sequenced in a study of T cells after yellow fever vaccination. Each CDR3 protein is one row after TCRdb ran MiXCR on the 5' RACE reads. The sample carries roughly 310,000 distinct CDR3 sequences, 3.6% recorded once. The material was PBMCs, obtained on the day of the yellow fever booster vaccination. Receptors were obtained from a young man who received the YFV17D yellow fever vaccine.

There are many counts of this clonotype. The CDR3 loop is CASSLLGGQGGNEQFF. CDR3 bases: TGCGCCAGCAGCTTACTAGGGGGACAGGGAGGCAATGAGCAGTTCTTC. The rearrangement uses TRBV5-1 and TRBJ2-1; 9 bases map to TRBD1. After removal of 2 bases from V and 6 bases from J, the junction contained 9 bases not matched to a gene. CDR1 and CDR2 (germline): SGHRS, YFSETQ. The length of the CDR3 is 16 residues.

In this sample, this clonotype turned up many times. The V and J genes are TRBV4-2 and TRBJ2-1; no clear D. Germline loops: CDR1 LGHNA, CDR2 YNFKEQ. The V end lost 4 bases, the J end lost 0 bases, and 7 bases lay between the germline ends. The CDR3 is made up of 14 amino acids. The CDR3 spells CASSPEYSYNEQFF. The CDR3 DNA is TGTGCCAGCAGCCCCGAGTACTCCTACAATGAGCAGTTCTTC.

This clonotype was counted only a few times. This chain connects TRBV20-1 to TRBJ2-1, with TRBD2 matching 8 bases. Trimming took 2 bases from V and 2 from J; bases not matched to a gene: 5. The CDR3 totals 15 residues. The germline CDR1 and CDR2 sequences are DFQATT and SNEGSKA (reference sequence). The CDR3, as DNA: TGCAGTGCTAGATTCCGAGCGGGGGCCTACAATGAGCAGTTCTTC. Translated: CSARFRAGAYNEQFF.

Many counts were recorded for this clonotype. J is TRBJ2-1 and V is TRBV4-1; D ambiguous. Trimming pared 3 bases from V and 0 bases from J, leaving 9 bases between. The CDR3 length is 15 residues. In germline, CDR1 is MGHRA, CDR2 YSYEKL. CDR3 sequence (DNA): TGCGCCAGCAGCCACCCATTGAGCTCCTACAATGAGCAGTTCTTC. It encodes CASSHPLSSYNEQFF.

This clonotype was found many times. The junction differs from germline at one of its ends, possibly a read error. This chain connects TRBV6-5 to TRBJ2-5, with 9 bases identical to TRBD1. The CDR3 is 13 residues long. Looked up from germline, CDR1 is MNHEY and CDR2 is SVGAGI. The CDR3 coding sequence is TGTGCCAGCAGAAGTACAAGCGGGACAGGGAATAACTTC. Its translation: CASRSTSGTGNNF.

This clonotype was found many times. The chain employs TRBV10-3 and TRBJ2-5, with D perhaps TRBD2 (7 bases). The CDR3 loop spans 15 amino acids. The germline V and J ends were trimmed by 4 bases and 4 bases, with 16 bases remaining between them. Germline-derived CDR1 and CDR2 are ENHRY and SYGVKD. CDR3 in amino acids: CAISGLGGRGETQYF. The CDR3 coding sequence is TGTGCCATCAGTGGATTGGGGGGGCGAGGAGAGACCCAGTACTTC.

This clonotype was counted many times. V is TRBV7-2 and J is TRBJ1-2; no clear D. This CDR3 is 13 amino acids long. Germline V CDR1 and CDR2: SGHTA, FQGNSA. Between the trimmed V and J ends, which lost 1 base and 6 bases, there was a span of 9 bases. The chain's CDR3 is CASSLGPLDGYTF. CDR3 sequence (DNA): TGTGCCAGCAGCTTAGGTCCCCTAGATGGCTACACCTTC.

This clonotype has a count of ten or more. The chain joins TRBV5-6 to TRBJ1-5; no clear D. Germline lookup yields CDR1 SGHDT and CDR2 YYEEEE. This CDR3 is 14 amino acids long. Trimming removed 0 bases at V and 5 bases at J, with 9 bases between. The CDR3 DNA reads TGTGCCAGCAGCTTGGGAGGGATCGATCAGCCCCAGCATTTT. This translates into CASSLGGIDQPQHF.

The chain employs TRBV6-2 or TRBV6-3 and TRBJ1-5, with D possibly being TRBD1 (6 bases). V lost 6 bases, J lost 7 bases, and 19 bases lay in between. Germline V CDR1 and CDR2: MNHEY, SVGEGT. CDR3 length: 15 amino acids. CDR3 DNA: TGTGCCAGCAGAGGCTCAGGGGATTTTTGGCAGCCCCAGCATTTT. This codes for CASRGSGDFWQPQHF.

The chain joins TRBV4-3 to TRBJ1-2; D perhaps matches TRBD1 (6 bases). CDR1 and CDR2 from the germline V gene are LGHNA and YSLEER. The V end lost 2 bases, the J end lost 0 bases, and 10 bases lay between the germline ends. This CDR3 is built from 15 residues. CDR3: CASSQLQGSNYGYTF. CDR3 DNA: TGCGCCAGCAGCCAACTGCAGGGGTCTAACTATGGCTACACCTTC.

This clonotype has at least ten counts. V gene TRBV12-3 or TRBV12-4 combines with J gene TRBJ1-6; D is uncertain. This CDR3 comprises 12 residues. V was shortened by 3 bases and J by 9 bases, with 6 bases between the two germline ends. This CDR3 is CASSFLRSPLHF. Here the CDR3 DNA reads TGTGCCAGCAGTTTCCTGCGTTCACCCCTCCACTTT.

This clonotype turned up a few times. The J gene is TRBJ2-3, the V gene TRBV20-1, with 10 bases aligning to TRBD2. Germline CDR1 and CDR2: DFQATT and SNEGSKA (reference sequence). The CDR3 sequence is 13 residues long. V shed 6 bases, J shed 5 bases, and the junction held 5 bases outside the gene matches. DNA of the CDR3: TGCAGTGCCCGACAGCGGGGGGGAGATACGCAGTATTTT. Protein: CSARQRGGDTQYF.

The chain combines TRBV5-1 with TRBJ2-3; D not certain. Trimming took 1 base from V and 0 from J, leaving 9 bases between them. This CDR3 is built from 15 residues. Looked up from germline, CDR1 is SGHRS and CDR2 is YFSETQ. CDR3 sequence reads: CASSLSADSTDTQYF. In DNA form, the CDR3 reads TGCGCCAGCAGCTTGTCGGCGGACAGCACAGATACGCAGTATTTT.

This clonotype was seen more than once but under ten times. V is TRBV20-1 and J is TRBJ1-5, with 11 bases aligning to TRBD1. Germline CDR1 is DFQATT and CDR2 is SNEGSKA (reference sequence). After removal of 0 bases from V and 4 bases from J, the junction contained 2 bases not matched to a gene. CDR3 length: 15 residues. CDR3 residues: CSAREGQGANQPQHF. The DNA for the CDR3 is TGCAGTGCTAGAGAAGGACAGGGGGCAAATCAGCCCCAGCATTTT.

This clonotype has at least ten counts. The chain is built from TRBV20-1 and TRBJ2-4, with 10 bases identical to TRBD1. J lost 6 bases, V lost 5 bases, and 10 bases had no gene match. The CDR3 totals 15 residues. The germline V gene has CDR1 DFQATT and CDR2 SNEGSKA (reference sequence). CDR3 DNA sequence: TGCAGTGCTGCTAAGACCGGGACAGGGGTAAACATTCAGTACTTC. It specifies CSAAKTGTGVNIQYF.

This clonotype was seen repeatedly, ten times or more. The chain links TRBV2 to TRBJ2-2; 11 nucleotides agree with TRBD1. V trimming: 6 bases; J trimming: 3 bases; junction bases outside the gene matches: 3. Per germline, CDR1 SNHLY and CDR2 FYNNEI. The CDR3 has 15 residues. The CDR3 DNA reads TGTGCCAGCAGCGGACAGGGGGCGGACACCGGGGAGCTGTTTTTT. Translated: CASSGQGADTGELFF.

In this sample, this clonotype turned up many times. V usage is TRBV20-1 and J usage is TRBJ1-2; 8 positions match TRBD1. J gave up 5 bases and V 6 bases, and 14 bases lay outside the gene matches. The CDR3 is 15 amino acids. From germline, CDR1 is DFQATT and CDR2 SNEGSKA (reference sequence). The CDR3, as DNA: TGCAGTGCCCCGGACAGGGACAGCCTTTCATATGGCTACACCTTC. This encodes CSAPDRDSLSYGYTF.

This clonotype was seen repeatedly, ten times or more. The rearrangement links TRBV7-9 to TRBJ2-7; TRBD1 matches at 7 bases. J gave up 5 bases and V 3 bases, and 7 bases lay outside the gene matches. The CDR3 consists of 14 residues. Looked up from germline, CDR1 is SEHNR and CDR2 is FQNEAQ (reference sequence). CDR3 sequence (DNA): TGTGCCAGCAGCTTGCAGGGGGTTAGAAACGAGCAGTACGTC. Translation: CASSLQGVRNEQYV.

This clonotype was counted ten times or more. J is TRBJ2-2 and V is TRBV9; D perhaps matches TRBD1 (6 bases). The germline gives CDR1 SGDLS, CDR2 YYNGEE. V lost 1 base, J lost 3 bases, and 10 bases lay in between. The CDR3 covers 15 residues. The CDR3 here is CASSVSGQYTGELFF. As DNA, the CDR3 is TGTGCCAGCAGCGTATCCGGACAGTACACCGGGGAGCTGTTTTTT.

The chain couples TRBV10-3 to TRBJ2-1, with 9 bases fitting TRBD2. From germline, CDR1 is ENHRY and CDR2 SYGVKD. The CDR3 extends over 15 amino acids. V shed 2 bases and J 8 bases; nucleotides not matched to a gene: 7. As DNA, the CDR3 is TGTGCCATCAGTGAGCGTCCTAGCGGGGTGGATGAGCAGTTCTTC. Amino acids: CAISERPSGVDEQFF.